This T cell receptor (beta chain) was documented in a study of cytomegalovirus exposure and HLA in healthy donors. Study findings and constraints: In a later analysis, a missense DCLRE1C variant was linked to TCR beta V- and J-gene trimming. The study flagged some 170 TCR beta chains as cytomegalovirus-associated. Both high specificity and high sensitivity reportedly marked the classifier's diagnosis of cytomegalovirus status.

PCR was performed using 60 Vbeta and 13 Jbeta primers. The table came from immunoSEQ multiplex PCR; TCRdb's copy has only in-frame clones and leaves some out. The sample comprises 150,000 to 200,000 clones, approximately 80% of which are singletons, and around 5% rests with the top ten. Trimming removed 1 base at V and 6 bases at J, with 10 bases between. CDR3 size: 14 residues. CDR1 is SGHNT and CDR2 is YYREEE in the germline V gene (reference sequence). This clone was picked up one time. The target antigen is unknown. Sequenced sample: PBMCs. The source of this sequence is a man younger than 30 in good health and CMV-seronegative. The rearrangement links TRBV5-4 to TRBJ2-2; D gene unclear. Here the CDR3 DNA reads TGTGCCAGCAGCTTGTATTTATCGGCCGGGGAGCTGTTTTTT. Its translation is CASSLYLSAGELFF.